The 2 T cell receptor beta chains below were found in one sample sequenced in a study of identical twins. Each CDR3 protein gets one entry after TCRdb re-called the 5' RACE reads with MiXCR. The profile shows about 330,000 distinct CDR3 sequences, over 9% of them singletons. The same specimen was also included in a second study, on yellow fever vaccine responses in identical twins.

The sequencing sample was made of CD8+ T cells sorted from blood. These receptors were obtained from a woman aged 18-29 years in good health.

A few counts support this clonotype. The rearrangement links TRBV7-7 to TRBJ2-2; 9 nucleotides align to TRBD1. J lost 4 bases, V lost 6 bases, and 9 bases had no gene match. CDR1 is SSHAT, CDR2 FNYEAQ, per germline (reference sequence). This CDR3 is 16 amino acids long. The CDR3, as DNA: TGTGCCAGCAGTCCCTCGGGACAGGGAGGCACCGGGGAGCTGTTTTTT. This gives the protein CASSPSGQGGTGELFF.

This clonotype has a handful of counts. V is TRBV7-9 and J is TRBJ2-1, with 8 bases that match TRBD2. Losses at the gene ends were 4 bases for V and 8 bases for J; bases not matched to a gene: 7. The CDR3 length is 14 residues. Germline CDR1 and CDR2: SEHNR and FQNEAQ (reference sequence). In nucleotides, the CDR3 is TGTGCCAGCAGCTCCGGGACTAGGCTCCATGAGCAGTTCTTC. Translating gives CASSSGTRLHEQFF.